This T cell receptor (beta chain) derives from a study of blood T cell repertoires in COVID-19. Study as a whole: T cells, B-cell-depleted T cells, or PBMCs provided the cDNA or gDNA that served as material.

V lost 4 bases, J lost 1 base, and 3 bases stayed unmatched. The CDR3 has 14 amino acids. CDR1 MNHEY and CDR2 SMNVEV come from the germline V gene (reference sequence). The data were produced by immunoSEQ multiplex PCR, yet TCRdb's version contains in-frame clones alone and is incomplete. The table shows approximately 150,000 clones, with about 88% occurring only once. The cohort comprised adults aged roughly 18 to 90 years residing in around 25 US areas. The sequence was obtained from a human donor with acute COVID-19. The donor label of this sample is uncertain. The specimen sequenced was PBMCs or T cells enriched from blood (not recorded which). The V and J genes are TRBV27 and TRBJ1-1; 7 bases align to TRBD1. The CDR3 region is CASSWGQPNTEAFF. CDR3 in DNA: TGTGCCAGCAGTTGGGGACAGCCGAACACTGAAGCTTTCTTT.